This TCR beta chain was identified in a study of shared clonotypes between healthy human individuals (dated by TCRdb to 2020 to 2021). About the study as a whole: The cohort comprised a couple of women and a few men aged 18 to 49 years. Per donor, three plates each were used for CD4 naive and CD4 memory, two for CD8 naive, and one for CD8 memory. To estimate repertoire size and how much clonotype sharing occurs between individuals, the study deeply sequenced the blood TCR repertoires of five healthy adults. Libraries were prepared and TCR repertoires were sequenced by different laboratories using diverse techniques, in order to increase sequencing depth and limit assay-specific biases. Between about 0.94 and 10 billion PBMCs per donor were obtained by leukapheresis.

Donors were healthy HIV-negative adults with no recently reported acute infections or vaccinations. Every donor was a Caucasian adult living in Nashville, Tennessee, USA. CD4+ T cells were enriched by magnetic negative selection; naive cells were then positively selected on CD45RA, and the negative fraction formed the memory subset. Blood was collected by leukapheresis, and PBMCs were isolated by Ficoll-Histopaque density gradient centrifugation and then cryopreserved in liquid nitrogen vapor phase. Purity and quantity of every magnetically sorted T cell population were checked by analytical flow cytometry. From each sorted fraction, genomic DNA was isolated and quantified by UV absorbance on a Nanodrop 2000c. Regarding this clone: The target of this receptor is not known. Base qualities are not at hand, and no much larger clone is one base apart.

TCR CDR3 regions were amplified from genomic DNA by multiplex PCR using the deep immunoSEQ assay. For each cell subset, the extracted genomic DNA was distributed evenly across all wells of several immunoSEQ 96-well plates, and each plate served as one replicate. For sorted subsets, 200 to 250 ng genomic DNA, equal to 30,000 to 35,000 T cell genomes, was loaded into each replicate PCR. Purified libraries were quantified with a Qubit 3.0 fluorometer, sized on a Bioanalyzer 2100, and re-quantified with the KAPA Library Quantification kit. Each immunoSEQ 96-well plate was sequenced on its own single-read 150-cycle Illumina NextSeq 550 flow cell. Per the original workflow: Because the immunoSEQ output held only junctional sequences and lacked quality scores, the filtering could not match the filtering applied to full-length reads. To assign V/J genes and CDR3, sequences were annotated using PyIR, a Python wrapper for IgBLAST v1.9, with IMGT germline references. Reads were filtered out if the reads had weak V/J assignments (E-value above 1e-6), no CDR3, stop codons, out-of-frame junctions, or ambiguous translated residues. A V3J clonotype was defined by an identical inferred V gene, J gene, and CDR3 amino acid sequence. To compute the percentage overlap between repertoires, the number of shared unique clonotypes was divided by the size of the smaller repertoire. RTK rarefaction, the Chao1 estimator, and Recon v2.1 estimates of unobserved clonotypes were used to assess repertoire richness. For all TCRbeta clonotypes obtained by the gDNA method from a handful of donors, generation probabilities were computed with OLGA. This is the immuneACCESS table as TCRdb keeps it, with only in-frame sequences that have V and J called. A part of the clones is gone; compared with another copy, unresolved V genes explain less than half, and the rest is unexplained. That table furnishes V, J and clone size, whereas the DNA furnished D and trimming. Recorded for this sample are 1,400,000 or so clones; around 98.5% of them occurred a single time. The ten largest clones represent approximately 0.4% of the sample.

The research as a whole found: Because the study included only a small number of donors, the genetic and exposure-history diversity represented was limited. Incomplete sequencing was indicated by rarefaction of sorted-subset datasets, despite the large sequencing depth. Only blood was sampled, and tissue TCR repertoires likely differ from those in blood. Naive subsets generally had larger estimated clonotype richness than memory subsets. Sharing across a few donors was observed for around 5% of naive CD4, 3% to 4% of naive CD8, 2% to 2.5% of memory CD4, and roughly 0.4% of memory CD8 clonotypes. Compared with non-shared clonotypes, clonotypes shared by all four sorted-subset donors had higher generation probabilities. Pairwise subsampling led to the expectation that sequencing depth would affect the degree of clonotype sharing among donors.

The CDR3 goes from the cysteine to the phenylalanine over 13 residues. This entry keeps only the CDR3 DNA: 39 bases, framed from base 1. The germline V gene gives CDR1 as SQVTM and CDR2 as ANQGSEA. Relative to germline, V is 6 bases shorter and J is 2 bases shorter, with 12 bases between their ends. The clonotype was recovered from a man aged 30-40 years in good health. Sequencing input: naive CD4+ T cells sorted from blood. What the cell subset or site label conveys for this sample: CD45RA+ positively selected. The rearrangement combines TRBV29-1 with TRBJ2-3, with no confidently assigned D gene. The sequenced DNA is TGCAGCGTCGGCTACCCAACCACAGATACGCAGTATTTT. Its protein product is CSVGYPTTDTQYF.